Listed below are T cell receptor beta chains from one sample, sequenced in a study of blood T cell repertoires in COVID-19. TCRdb keeps only in-frame clones here, not all; method: immunoSEQ multiplex PCR. Here the sample spans about 190,000 clones, approximately 88% being singletons. The source material was peripheral blood. The receptor source for this set is a woman in her 30s with acute or convalescent COVID-19. The CDR3 runs from the conserved cysteine through the conserved F or W. Fields, in order: V gene, J gene, D gene, clone size, CDR3 DNA, CDR3 protein. D genes are given only for firm matches. A clone size is listed for some rows: how often the clone was seen (once, few, many), or a class if it is expanded.

TRBV28	TRBJ2-7	NA	NA	TGTGCCAGCAGATCGGTAACTACCGAGCAGTACTTC	CASRSVTTEQYF
TRBV19	TRBJ2-1	NA	NA	TGTGCCAGTAGTACCCCCTCCGCAGGGAACGGCGATGAGCAGTTCTTC	CASSTPSAGNGDEQFF
TRBV6-6	TRBJ1-2	NA	NA	TGTGCCAGCAGTTACCCCGATGGGCCTACAGCCTATGGCTACACCTTC	CASSYPDGPTAYGYTF
TRBV9	TRBJ2-7	NA	NA	TGTGCCAGCAGCGTTTCGGGACAATTGTCCTACGAGCAGTACTTC	CASSVSGQLSYEQYF
TRBV7-9	TRBJ2-2	NA	NA	TGTGCCAGCAGCTTGGACGGGAGTCGGGAGCTGTTTTTT	CASSLDGSRELFF
TRBV7-9	TRBJ1-1	NA	NA	TGTGCCAGCATGCTACAGGAGAACACTGAAGCTTTCTTT	CASMLQENTEAFF
TRBV7-9	TRBJ2-3	NA	NA	TGTGCCAGCAGCTTGCCCACGCTCAGGACAGATACGCAGTATTTT	CASSLPTLRTDTQYF
TRBV6-5	TRBJ2-2	NA	NA	TGTGCCAGCAGTCCCAGGCGGGGCACCGGGGAGCTGTTTTTT	CASSPRRGTGELFF
TRBV25-1	TRBJ1-2	NA	NA	TGTGCCAGCAGTGATTCCCGCTATGGCTACACCTTC	CASSDSRYGYTF
TRBV5-4	TRBJ2-7	NA	NA	TGTGCCAGCAGCTTGGGACTAGAGTACGAGCAGTACTTC	CASSLGLEYEQYF
TRBV11-3	TRBJ2-6	NA	once	TGTGCCAGCAGCTTGCAGGGCCCCTCTGGGGCCAACGTCCTGACTTTC	CASSLQGPSGANVLTF
TRBV2	TRBJ1-1	NA	NA	TGTGCCAGCAGTGTGGACAGAACTGAAGCTTTCTTT	CASSVDRTEAFF
TRBV5-1	TRBJ2-6	TRBD1	NA	TGCGCCAGCAGTCTCACAGGGGGCGCCGGTTCTGGGGCCAACGTCCTGACTTTC	CASSLTGGAGSGANVLTF
TRBV5-1	TRBJ2-7	NA	once	TGCGCCAGCAGCCGTCTCACAGGGCGCCACGAGCAGTACTTC	CASSRLTGRHEQYF
TRBV5-1	TRBJ2-3	NA	NA	TGCGCCAGCAGCGGGGCAGAGCTAGATACGCAGTATTTT	CASSGAELDTQYF
TRBV4-2	TRBJ2-5	NA	NA	TGTGCCAGCAGCCAAGATCAGGGGCCTCAAGAGACCCAGTACTTC	CASSQDQGPQETQYF
TRBV28	TRBJ2-3	NA	once	TGTGCCAGCAGCGGGAGAGGGACAGATACGCAGTATTTT	CASSGRGTDTQYF
TRBV27	TRBJ2-3	NA	NA	TGTGCCAGCAGTTTACATCCGCAGTATTTT	CASSLHPQYF
TRBV27	TRBJ2-3	TRBD2	NA	TGTGCCAGCAGTTTAGGTCGGGGCGGGGGAACCCTGTATACGCAGTATTTT	CASSLGRGGGTLYTQYF
TRBV7-8	TRBJ1-5	NA	NA	TGTGCCAGCAGCTTAGCCAGGGAAGGGGTGGCCAATCAGCCCCAGCATTTT	CASSLAREGVANQPQHF
TRBV19	TRBJ2-7	NA	NA	TGTGCCAGTAGACCGACAGGTTTGGACGAGCAGTACTTC	CASRPTGLDEQYF
TRBV5-4	TRBJ2-1	TRBD2	once	TGTGCCAGCAGCCCGCCCCCCGGGACTAGCGGTTACAATGAGCAGTTCTTC	CASSPPPGTSGYNEQFF
TRBV5-5	TRBJ1-2	NA	few	TGTGCCAGCAGCGGGGACGCGCCGGGGAGGGGCTACACCTTC	CASSGDAPGRGYTF
TRBV28	TRBJ2-3	NA	NA	TGTGCCGGGAGTGGGCCGTCTAGCACAGATACGCAGTATTTT	CAGSGPSSTDTQYF
TRBV3-1/TRBV3-2	TRBJ2-4	NA	NA	TGTGCCAGCAGCCAATCCGGGAGCAGGGGGAACATTCAGTACTTC	CASSQSGSRGNIQYF
TRBV9	TRBJ2-6	TRBD1	NA	TGTGCCAGCAGCCCCACGGGACAGGTCGCTGGGGCCAACGTCCTGACTTTC	CASSPTGQVAGANVLTF
TRBV11-3	TRBJ2-6	TRBD1	NA	TGTGCCAGCAGCTTGTCGGGACAGGGGTTTTCTGGGGCCAACGTCCTGACTTTC	CASSLSGQGFSGANVLTF
TRBV6-5	TRBJ2-7	NA	NA	TGTGCCAGCAGTTACTCGAGGTCCGCCTACGAGCAGTACTTC	CASSYSRSAYEQYF
TRBV28	TRBJ1-5	TRBD1	NA	TGTGCCAGCAGTTTTCTATCGGAGGGGGCAGGAAGCAATCAGCCCCAGCATTTT	CASSFLSEGAGSNQPQHF
TRBV9	TRBJ2-7	TRBD2	NA	TGTGCCAGCAGCACGGGACTAGCGGATTACGAGCAGTACTTC	CASSTGLADYEQYF
TRBV6-5	TRBJ1-1	NA	NA	TGTGCCAGCAGTTACTCGGGCAGAATGAACACTGAAGCTTTCTTT	CASSYSGRMNTEAFF
TRBV10-2	TRBJ2-1	TRBD2	NA	TGCGCCAGCAGTGAGTGGGGGGGAAGCTCCTACAATGAGCAGTTCTTC	CASSEWGGSSYNEQFF
TRBV5-5	TRBJ1-4	NA	few	TGTGCCAGCAGCCTTGGCGGGCCCGGGGAAAAACTGTTTTTT	CASSLGGPGEKLFF
TRBV29-1	TRBJ2-5	TRBD1	NA	TGCAGCGCATGGACAGGACTCCAAGAGACCCAGTACTTC	CSAWTGLQETQYF
TRBV7-8	TRBJ1-2	TRBD1	NA	TGTGCCAGCAGCCCTAGGACAGGGATTTTTAACTATGGCTACACCTTC	CASSPRTGIFNYGYTF
TRBV14	TRBJ2-7	NA	NA	TGTGCCAGCAGCCAAGATACTAGGCTAGCGCAGACCTACGAGCAGTACTTC	CASSQDTRLAQTYEQYF
TRBV13	TRBJ1-1	NA	NA	TGTGCCAGCAGCACACTACGGGGAAACACTGAAGCTTTCTTT	CASSTLRGNTEAFF
TRBV11-3	TRBJ2-5	NA	NA	TGTGCCAGCAGCAACCAGGGGGGGACCCAGTACTTC	CASSNQGGTQYF
TRBV4-2	TRBJ1-3	NA	NA	TGTGCCAGCAGCCAAGATCCTAACGCTGGAAACACCATATATTTT	CASSQDPNAGNTIYF
TRBV7-3	TRBJ1-5	NA	NA	TGTGCCAGCAGCACAGGACGGTCCAATCAGCCCCAGCATTTT	CASSTGRSNQPQHF
TRBV11-3	TRBJ2-1	NA	once	TGTGCCAGCAGCTTAGATCTGGGGGGATACGGTGAGCAGTTCTTC	CASSLDLGGYGEQFF
TRBV19	TRBJ1-1	NA	NA	TGTGCCAGTACCCCCACCTACCAGGGTGTGCACACTGAAGCTTTCTTT	CASTPTYQGVHTEAFF
TRBV2	TRBJ1-2	NA	NA	TGTGCCAGCAGTGTGTCAGGGCCCTATGGCTACACCTTC	CASSVSGPYGYTF
TRBV6-5	TRBJ2-1	NA	NA	TGTGCCAGCAGTTACTCGAGTCCCAATGAGCAGTTCTTC	CASSYSSPNEQFF
TRBV29-1	TRBJ1-2	TRBD1	NA	TGCAGCGCGCGACAGGGGGCCAATGGCTACACCTTC	CSARQGANGYTF
TRBV6-2/TRBV6-3	TRBJ2-3	NA	NA	TGTGCCAGCAGTTACAGGTCGGGTAGCACAGATACGCAGTATTTT	CASSYRSGSTDTQYF
TRBV7-2	TRBJ1-1	NA	NA	TGTGCCAGCAGCTCGATTGACAGGCTGGGCACTGAAGCTTTCTTT	CASSSIDRLGTEAFF
TRBV5-1	TRBJ2-2	NA	NA	TGCGCCAGCAACAGGGGAGAGGTAGCGGGATCCGGGGAGCTGTTTTTT	CASNRGEVAGSGELFF
TRBV3-1/TRBV3-2	TRBJ2-1	NA	NA	TGTGCCAGCAGCCAAAGGGGATTTGAGCAGTTCTTC	CASSQRGFEQFF
TRBV7-9	TRBJ2-1	NA	NA	TGTGCCAGCAGCTCTCCTTACTACAATGAGCAGTTCTTC	CASSSPYYNEQFF
TRBV19	TRBJ2-1	TRBD1	few	TGTGCCAGTAGTTCACCAGGGGGCAATGAGCAGTTCTTC	CASSSPGGNEQFF
TRBV28	TRBJ2-5	NA	few	TGTGCCAGCAGGGGGCCGGGAGAGACCCAGTACTTC	CASRGPGETQYF
TRBV2	TRBJ2-3	TRBD2	once	TGTGCCAGCAGTGATGGCGGGAGGGCCCCATATACGCAGTATTTT	CASSDGGRAPYTQYF
TRBV28	TRBJ1-2	NA	NA	TGTGCCAGCAGTTTGACAGGTTCCTATGGCTACACCTTC	CASSLTGSYGYTF
TRBV3-1/TRBV3-2	TRBJ2-1	TRBD2	NA	TGTGCCAGCGGGACTAGCGGGTGGGGCTCCTACAATGAGCAGTTCTTC	CASGTSGWGSYNEQFF
TRBV11-3	TRBJ2-1	NA	NA	TGTGCCAGCAGCTTAGTCGGAGGCGATGAGCAGTTCTTC	CASSLVGGDEQFF
TRBV24-1	TRBJ2-7	TRBD1	NA	TGTGCCACCAGTGGGGACAGCAAAGCCTACGAGCAGTACTTC	CATSGDSKAYEQYF
TRBV27	TRBJ1-5	NA	NA	TGTGCCAGCAGTTTTTGGGCAGGGGGCAATCAGCCCCAGCATTTT	CASSFWAGGNQPQHF
TRBV9	TRBJ1-1	NA	NA	TGTGCCAGCAGCGATGAGTTGAACACTGAAGCTTTCTTT	CASSDELNTEAFF